What follows is one TCR beta chain and its context. Antigen unknown. These data come from a study of T cell responses to AZD1222 COVID-19 vaccine. Repertoires were generated with immunoSEQ multiplex PCR, while TCRdb's copy carries only in-frame clones and drops some. This table has around 140,000 clones, around 90% appearing once. V dropped 5 bases and J dropped 2 bases, with 15 bases sitting between them. CDR1 SGHAT and CDR2 FQNNGV come from the germline V gene. The CDR3 contains 15 residues. Study results and caveats: Donors, mostly white British, included more females; clonal diversity was possibly underestimated. Across the whole spike, CD4 TCRs peaked at regions 160-218 and 743-854. Baseline seropositivity occurred in only a handful of AZD1222 recipients.

The origin of this receptor is an adult in good health. The chain combines TRBV11-2 with TRBJ2-5, with D unclear. The sequencing here drew on peripheral blood, taken on day 0 of AZD1222 vaccination. The CDR3 is CASSPPWVEQETQYF. CDR3 in DNA: TGTGCCAGCAGCCCGCCATGGGTGGAGCAAGAGACCCAGTACTTC.